This TCR beta chain was observed in a study of T cell changes during pregnancy in multiple sclerosis. Germline V CDR1 and CDR2: MGHDK, SYGVNS. This CDR3 has 16 amino acids. The trim removed 5 bases at V and 5 bases at J, leaving 14 bases unmatched. Profiling relied on immunoSEQ multiplex PCR, and the TCRdb table lists in-frame clones only, not all of them. The sample carries tens of thousands of clones, more than 80% recorded once. This clonotype was sampled from a female donor in good health, enrolled as a control in a pregnancy study. The sample consisted of peripheral blood, taken in the first trimester of pregnancy. This chain links TRBV25-1 with TRBJ2-5; 7 bases line up with TRBD1. Here the CDR3 reads CASSPAGLGGRETQYF. CDR3 bases: TGTGCCAGCAGTCCCGCGGGTTTAGGGGGCAGGGAGACCCAGTACTTC.